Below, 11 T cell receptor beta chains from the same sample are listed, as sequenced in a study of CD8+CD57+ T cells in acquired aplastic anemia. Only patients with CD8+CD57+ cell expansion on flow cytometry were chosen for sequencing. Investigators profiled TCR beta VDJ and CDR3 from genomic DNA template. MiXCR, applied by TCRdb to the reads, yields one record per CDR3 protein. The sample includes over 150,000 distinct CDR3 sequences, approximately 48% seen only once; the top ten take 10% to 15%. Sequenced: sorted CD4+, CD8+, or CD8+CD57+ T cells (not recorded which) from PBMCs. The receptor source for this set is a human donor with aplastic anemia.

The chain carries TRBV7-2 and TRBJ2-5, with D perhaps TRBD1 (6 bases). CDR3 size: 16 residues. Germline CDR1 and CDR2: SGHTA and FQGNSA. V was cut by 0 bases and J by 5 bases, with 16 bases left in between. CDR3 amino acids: CASSLASTGPWETQYF. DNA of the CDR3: TGTGCCAGCAGCTTAGCGTCCACAGGGCCGTGGGAGACCCAGTACTTC.

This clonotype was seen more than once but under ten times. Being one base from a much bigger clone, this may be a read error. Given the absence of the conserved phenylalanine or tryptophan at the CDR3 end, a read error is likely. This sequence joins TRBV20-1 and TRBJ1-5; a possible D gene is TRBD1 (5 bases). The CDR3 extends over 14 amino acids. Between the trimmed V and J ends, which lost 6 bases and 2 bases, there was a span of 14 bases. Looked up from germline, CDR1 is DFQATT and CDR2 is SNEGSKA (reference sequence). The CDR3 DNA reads TGCAGTGCCCCGGGGACCCTCGGCAATCAGCCCCAGCATCTT. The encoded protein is CSAPGTLGNQPQHL.

The CDR3 region is CSVGPTGGYGYTF. The DNA for the CDR3 is TGCAGCGTTGGGCCGACAGGGGGCTATGGCTACACCTTC. This rearrangement joins TRBV29-1 to TRBJ1-2, with 9 bases fitting TRBD1. CDR3 size: 13 residues. V was clipped by 4 bases and J by 4 bases; unmatched bases: 4. Germline V gives CDR1 SQVTM, CDR2 ANQGSEA.

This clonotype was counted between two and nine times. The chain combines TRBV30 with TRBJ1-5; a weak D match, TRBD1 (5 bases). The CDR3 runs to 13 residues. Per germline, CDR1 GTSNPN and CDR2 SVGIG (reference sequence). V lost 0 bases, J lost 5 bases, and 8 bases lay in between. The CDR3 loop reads CAWSVGADQPQHF. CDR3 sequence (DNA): TGTGCCTGGAGTGTAGGGGCGGATCAGCCCCAGCATTTT. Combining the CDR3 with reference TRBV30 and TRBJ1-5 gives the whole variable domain SQTIHQWPATLVQPVGSPLSLECTVEGTSNPNLYWYRQAAGRGLQLLFYSVGIGQISSEVPQNLSASRPQDRQFILSSKKLLLSDSGFYLCAWSVGADQPQHFGDGTRLSIL.

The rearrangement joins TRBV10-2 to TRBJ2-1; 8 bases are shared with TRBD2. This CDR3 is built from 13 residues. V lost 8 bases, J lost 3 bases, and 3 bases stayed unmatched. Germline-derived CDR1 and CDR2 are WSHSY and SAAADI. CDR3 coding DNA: TGCGCCAGCGGGGGACTAGACTACAATGAGCAGTTCTTC. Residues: CASGGLDYNEQFF.

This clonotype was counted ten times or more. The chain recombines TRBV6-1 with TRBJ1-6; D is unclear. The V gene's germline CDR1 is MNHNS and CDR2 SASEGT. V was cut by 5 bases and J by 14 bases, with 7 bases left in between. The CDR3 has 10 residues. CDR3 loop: CASSFTTLHF. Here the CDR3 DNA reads TGTGCCAGCAGTTTCACTACCCTCCACTTT.

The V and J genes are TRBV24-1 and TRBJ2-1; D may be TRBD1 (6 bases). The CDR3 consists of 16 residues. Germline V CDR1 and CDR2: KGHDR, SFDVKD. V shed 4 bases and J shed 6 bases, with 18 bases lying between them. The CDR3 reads CATSDSTPGQLNEQFF. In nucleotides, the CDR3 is TGTGCCACCAGTGACTCCACCCCGGGACAACTCAATGAGCAGTTCTTC.

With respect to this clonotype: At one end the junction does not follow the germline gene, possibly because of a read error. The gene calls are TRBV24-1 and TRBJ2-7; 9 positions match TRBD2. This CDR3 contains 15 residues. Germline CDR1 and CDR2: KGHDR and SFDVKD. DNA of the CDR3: TGTGCCATCAGTGACCCGACGACTAGCGGATACGAGCAGTACTTC. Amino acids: CAISDPTTSGYEQYF.

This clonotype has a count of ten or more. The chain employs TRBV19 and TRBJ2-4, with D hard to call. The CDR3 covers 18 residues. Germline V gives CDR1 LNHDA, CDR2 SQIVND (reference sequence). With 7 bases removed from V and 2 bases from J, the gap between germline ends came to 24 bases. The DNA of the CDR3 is TGTGCCAGTACGGTAGGCGTTCAGAAGGGTGGTCCCAAAAACATTCAGTACTTC. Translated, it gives CASTVGVQKGGPKNIQYF.

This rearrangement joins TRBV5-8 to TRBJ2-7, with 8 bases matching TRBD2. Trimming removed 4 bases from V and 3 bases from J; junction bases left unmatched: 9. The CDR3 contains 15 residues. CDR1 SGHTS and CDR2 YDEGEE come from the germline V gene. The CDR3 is CASSPHAGLGYEQYF. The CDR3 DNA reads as TGTGCCAGCAGCCCACACGCGGGACTAGGCTACGAGCAGTACTTC.

CDR3 in DNA: TGTGCCAGCAGCTTAGACCCGGGACAGGGGGCATCCGGGGAGCTGTTTTTT. Translating gives CASSLDPGQGASGELFF. The rearrangement uses TRBV11-1 and TRBJ2-2; 12 nucleotides agree with TRBD1. This CDR3 has 17 amino acids. Germline V gene lookup returns CDR1 SGHAT and CDR2 FQDESV (reference sequence). V was pared by 1 base and J by 6 bases, with 6 bases of the junction left unmatched.